The entry below describes one T cell receptor (beta chain). Its antigen target is currently unknown. One base away there is no much larger clone; base qualities are not given. TCRbeta CDR3 regions were amplified from genomic DNA by means of the immunoSEQ Assay, a bias-controlled multiplex PCR. The paper's data handling went like this. Within the assay, amplification of reference gene primers was used to estimate how many nucleated cells each sample contained. Sequence reads were collapsed and filtered to measure the absolute abundance of every unique TCRbeta CDR3 rearrangement. For each sample, productive Simpson clonality was calculated by taking the square root of Simpson's diversity index across productive rearrangements. TCRdb retrieved this table from immuneACCESS and kept in-frame rearrangements only. Not all clones are present; in checked studies, unresolved V genes account for under half, and no reason is known for the remainder. V, J and clone size were drawn from that table, and D and trimming were deduced from the DNA. The sample records about 340,000 clones, 88% of which are singletons. The biggest ten clones account for just under 7.5% of the sample.

This sample was taken from a study of blood T cell repertoires in COVID-19 (dated by TCRdb to 2020 to 2022). Notes on the research overall: Collaborator samples came from the United States, Italy and Spain and covered acute and convalescent phases of COVID-19. Nearly every sample came with metadata listing a de-identified subject ID, COVID-19 status, age in years and sex. HLA class I and class II types, where available, came from metadata supplied by the sample provider rather than from assay-based typing. The prospective study material was composed of cDNA or gDNA derived from T cells, B-cell-depleted T cells, or PBMCs. A freely available public database, intended as a resource for researchers studying the immune response to SARS-CoV-2, is where the repertoires were released. Samples came from the ongoing ImmuneRACE study (first 160 participants) plus 1,254 subjects from 6 global collaborators. The dataset comprised deeply sampled blood TCRbeta repertoires from subjects exposed to, actively infected with, or recovered from COVID-19.

In Seattle, one collaborating source enrolled patients while the infection was active and tracked those patients longitudinally over the course of disease. Whole blood was collected in K2EDTA tubes by collaborating institutions according to the institutions' own protocols. For TCRbeta analysis, collaborators shipped samples as frozen whole blood, isolated PBMCs, or DNA extracted from either of those sample types. The study at large found these results: Clinical and demographic metadata were provided uncurated, with the amount varying by source and participant.

Trimming at the junction amounts to 4 bases on V and 4 bases on J, and the germline ends lie 20 bases apart. The CDR3 goes from the cysteine to the phenylalanine over 16 residues. Only CDR3 DNA remains: 48 bases, in frame from the first base. The germline V gene gives CDR1 as SGHRS and CDR2 as YFSETQ. The chain is made from TRBV5-1 and TRBJ1-2; a tentative D match to TRBD1 spans 5 bases. This TCR was sampled from a woman aged 70 to 79 with COVID-19, enrolled during active disease. Sequenced sample: peripheral blood. The CDR3 sequence is CASSPTISDRGYGYTF. The DNA reads as follows: TGCGCCAGCAGCCCCACTATTTCCGATAGGGGCTATGGCTACACCTTC. Here the CDR3 is joined to the reference TRBV5-1 and TRBJ1-2 genes, and the full variable domain is: KAGVTQTPRYLIKTRGQQVTLSCSPISGHRSVSWYQQTPGQGLQFLFEYFSETQRNKGNFPGRFSGRQFSNSRSEMNVSTLELGDSALYLCASSPTISDRGYGYTFGSGTRLTVV.